The source of this T cell receptor beta chain is a study of early T cells in non-severe SARS-CoV-2 infection. Unique molecular identifiers were added to individual cDNA molecules. TCRdb re-derived calls from the 5' RACE reads in MiXCR, one entry per CDR3 protein. The data show over 25,000 distinct CDR3 sequences, with approximately 5% seen just once and roughly 13% held by the top ten. This clonotype occurred many times. Its specificity is not known. Per the germline V gene, CDR1 is SGHAT and CDR2 is FQNNGV. The CDR3 totals 14 residues. The V gene lost 1 base and the J gene lost 2 bases, with 9 bases spanning the gap. Whole-study results and caveats: VDJdb matching skewed toward anti-spike CD8 responses, missing private and CD4 specificities.

Material for sequencing was whole blood. The chain joins TRBV11-2 to TRBJ2-7; D gene ambiguous. This receptor was taken from an adult who was a healthcare worker with PCR-confirmed SARS-CoV-2 infection or an uninfected control (not recorded which). The CDR3 spells CASSLVVATYEQYF. The CDR3 DNA is TGTGCCAGCAGCTTAGTAGTAGCCACCTACGAGCAGTACTTC.